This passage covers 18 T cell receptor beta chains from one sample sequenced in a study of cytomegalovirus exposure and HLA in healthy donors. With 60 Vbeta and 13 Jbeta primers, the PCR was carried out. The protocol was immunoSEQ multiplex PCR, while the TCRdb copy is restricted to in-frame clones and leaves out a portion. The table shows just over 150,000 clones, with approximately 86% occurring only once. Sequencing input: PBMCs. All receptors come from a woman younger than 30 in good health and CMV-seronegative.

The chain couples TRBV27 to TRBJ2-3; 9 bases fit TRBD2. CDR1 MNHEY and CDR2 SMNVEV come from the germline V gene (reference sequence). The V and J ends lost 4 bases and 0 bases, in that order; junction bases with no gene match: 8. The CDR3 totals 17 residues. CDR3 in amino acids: CASSSGLAPSSTDTQYF. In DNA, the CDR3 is TGTGCCAGCAGTTCCGGACTAGCGCCGAGTAGCACAGATACGCAGTATTTT.

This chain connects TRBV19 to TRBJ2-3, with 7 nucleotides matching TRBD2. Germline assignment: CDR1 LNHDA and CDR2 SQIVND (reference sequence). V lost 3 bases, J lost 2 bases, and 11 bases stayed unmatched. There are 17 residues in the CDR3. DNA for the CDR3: TGTGCCAGTAGTATTCGGGGGAGGGCCGTATACACAGATACGCAGTATTTT. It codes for CASSIRGRAVYTDTQYF.

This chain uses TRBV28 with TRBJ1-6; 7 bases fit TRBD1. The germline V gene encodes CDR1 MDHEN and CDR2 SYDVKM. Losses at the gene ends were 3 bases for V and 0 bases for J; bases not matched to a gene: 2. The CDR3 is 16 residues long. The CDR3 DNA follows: TGTGCCAGCAGTTTTGGACAGGACTCCTATAATTCACCCCTCCACTTT. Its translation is CASSFGQDSYNSPLHF.

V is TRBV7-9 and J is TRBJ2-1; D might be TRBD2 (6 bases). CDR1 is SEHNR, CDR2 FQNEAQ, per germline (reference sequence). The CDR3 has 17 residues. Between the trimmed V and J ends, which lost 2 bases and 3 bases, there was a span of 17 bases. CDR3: CASSLIFRERNYNEQFF. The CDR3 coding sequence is TGTGCCAGCAGCTTAATCTTCCGGGAGCGGAACTACAATGAGCAGTTCTTC.

The CDR3 sequence: CASSPRGAPTDTQYF. The DNA of the CDR3 is TGTGCCAGCAGCCCCCGGGGGGCTCCCACAGATACGCAGTATTTT. This sequence joins TRBV7-9 and TRBJ2-3, with a tentative D call TRBD2 (7 bases). The CDR3 is made up of 15 amino acids. The germline V gene has CDR1 SEHNR and CDR2 FQNEAQ (reference sequence). Trimming took off 5 bases at V and 2 bases at J, with 14 bases between the two ends.

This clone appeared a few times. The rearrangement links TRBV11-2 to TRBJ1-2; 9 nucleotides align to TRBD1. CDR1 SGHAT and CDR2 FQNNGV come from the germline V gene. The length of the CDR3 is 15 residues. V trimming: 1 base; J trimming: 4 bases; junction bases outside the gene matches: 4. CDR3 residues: CASSLGSGQGYGYTF. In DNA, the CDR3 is TGTGCCAGCAGCTTAGGCTCGGGACAGGGCTATGGCTACACCTTC.

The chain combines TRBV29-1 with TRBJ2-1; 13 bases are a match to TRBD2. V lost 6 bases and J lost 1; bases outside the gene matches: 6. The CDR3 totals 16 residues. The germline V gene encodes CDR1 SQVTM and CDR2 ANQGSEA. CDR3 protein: CSVQTSGGASYNEQFF. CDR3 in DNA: TGCAGCGTGCAAACTAGCGGGGGGGCGTCCTACAATGAGCAGTTCTTC.

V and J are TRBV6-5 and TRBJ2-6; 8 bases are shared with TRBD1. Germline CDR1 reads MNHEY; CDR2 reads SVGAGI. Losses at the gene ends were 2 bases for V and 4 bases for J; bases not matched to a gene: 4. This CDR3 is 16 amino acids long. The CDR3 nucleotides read TGTGCCAGCAGTTACGGGACAGGTGGGGGGGCCAACGTCCTGACTTTC. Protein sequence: CASSYGTGGGANVLTF.

DNA of the CDR3: TGTGCCAGCAGCTTTGCGGGGGGGATGGAGACCCAGTACTTC. Translated: CASSFAGGMETQYF. The chain recombines TRBV7-9 with TRBJ2-5; 9 bases match TRBD2. This CDR3 has 14 amino acids. Germline-derived CDR1 and CDR2 are SEHNR and FQNEAQ (reference sequence). Trimming removed 3 bases from V and 5 bases from J; junction bases left unmatched: 4.

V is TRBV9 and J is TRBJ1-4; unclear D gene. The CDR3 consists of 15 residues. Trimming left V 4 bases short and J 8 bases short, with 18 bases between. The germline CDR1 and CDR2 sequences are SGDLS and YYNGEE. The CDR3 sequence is CASSPSGYGSEKLFF. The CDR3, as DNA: TGTGCCAGCAGCCCAAGCGGGTATGGTTCAGAAAAACTGTTTTTT.

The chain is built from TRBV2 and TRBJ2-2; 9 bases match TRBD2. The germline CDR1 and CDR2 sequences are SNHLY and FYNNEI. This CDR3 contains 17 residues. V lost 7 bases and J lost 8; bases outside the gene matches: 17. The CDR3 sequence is CASIGGYGTSFLGELFF. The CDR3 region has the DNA TGTGCCAGCATCGGGGGATACGGGACTAGCTTTTTGGGGGAGCTGTTTTTT.

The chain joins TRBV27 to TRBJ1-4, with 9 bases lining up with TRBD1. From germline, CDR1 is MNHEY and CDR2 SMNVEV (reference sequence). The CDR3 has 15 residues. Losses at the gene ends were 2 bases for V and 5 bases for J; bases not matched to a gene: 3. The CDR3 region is CASSLAGTGNEKLFF. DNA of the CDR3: TGTGCCAGCAGTTTAGCCGGGACAGGGAATGAAAAACTGTTTTTT.

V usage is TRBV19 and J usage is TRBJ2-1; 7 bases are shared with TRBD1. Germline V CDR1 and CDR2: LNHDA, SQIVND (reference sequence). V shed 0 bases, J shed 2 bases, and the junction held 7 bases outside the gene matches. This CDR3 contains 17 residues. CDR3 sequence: CASSIDVPGTAYNEQFF. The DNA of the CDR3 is TGTGCCAGTAGTATAGATGTACCCGGGACAGCCTACAATGAGCAGTTCTTC.

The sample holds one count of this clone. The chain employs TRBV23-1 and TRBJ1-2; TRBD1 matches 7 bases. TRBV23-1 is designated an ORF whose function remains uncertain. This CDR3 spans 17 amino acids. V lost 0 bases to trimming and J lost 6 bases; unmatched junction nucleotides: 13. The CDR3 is CASSQSRQGISQDGYTF. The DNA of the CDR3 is TGCGCCAGCAGTCAATCTAGACAGGGAATAAGTCAAGATGGCTACACCTTC.

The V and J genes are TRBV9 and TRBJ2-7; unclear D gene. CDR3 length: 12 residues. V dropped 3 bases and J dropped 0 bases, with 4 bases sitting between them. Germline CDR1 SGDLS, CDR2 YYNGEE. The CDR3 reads CASSGSSYEQYF. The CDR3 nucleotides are TGTGCCAGCAGCGGCAGCTCCTACGAGCAGTACTTC. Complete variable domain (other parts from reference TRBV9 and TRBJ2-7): DSGVTQTPKHLITATGQRVTLRCSPRSGDLSVYWYQQSLDQGLQFLIQYYNGEERAKGNILERFSAQQFPDLHSELNLSSLELGDSALYFCASSGSSYEQYFGPGTRLTVT.

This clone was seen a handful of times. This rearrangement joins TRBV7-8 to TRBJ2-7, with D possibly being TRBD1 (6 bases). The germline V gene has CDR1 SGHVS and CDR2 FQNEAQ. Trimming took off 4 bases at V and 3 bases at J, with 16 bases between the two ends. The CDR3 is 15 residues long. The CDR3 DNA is TGTGCCAGCAGCTACACAAAGGGACATGGCTACGAGCAGTACTTC. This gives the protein CASSYTKGHGYEQYF.

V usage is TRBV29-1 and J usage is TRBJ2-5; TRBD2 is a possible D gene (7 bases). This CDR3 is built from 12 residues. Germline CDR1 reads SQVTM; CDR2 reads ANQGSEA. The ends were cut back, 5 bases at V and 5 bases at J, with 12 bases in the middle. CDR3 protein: CSVLGGPETQYF. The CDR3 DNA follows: TGCAGCGTTCTCGGGGGGCCGGAGACCCAGTACTTC.

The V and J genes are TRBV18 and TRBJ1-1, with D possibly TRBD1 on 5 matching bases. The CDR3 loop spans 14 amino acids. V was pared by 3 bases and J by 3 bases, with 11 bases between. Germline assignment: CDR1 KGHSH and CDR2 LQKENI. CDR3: CASSPSRVDTEAFF. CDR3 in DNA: TGTGCCAGCTCACCGAGCAGGGTTGACACTGAAGCTTTCTTT.